Each of the 15 T cell receptor beta chains below was sequenced from the same sample in a study of T cells in women clearing cervical HPV infection. Here immunoSEQ multiplex PCR was the method, and the copy in TCRdb shows in-frame clones only, minus some. The clone table shows about 48,000 clones, with the ten largest holding around 1.5%. Sequencing was carried out using blood buffy coat. The receptors come from a woman between 18 and 70 years old with a cervical HPV16 infection that either progressed to CIN3+ or cleared (not recorded which).

The CDR3 is CSVLTDSFYEQYF. The DNA read from the CDR3 is TGCAGCGTCCTTACTGACTCTTTCTACGAG. The chain recombines TRBV29-1 with TRBJ2-7; D is unclear. The read is 3 residues too short to cover the CDR3 end, so that end is filled in from the germline J gene. V gave up 6 bases and J gave up 3 bases, with 15 bases separating them. The V gene's germline CDR1 is SQVTM and CDR2 ANQGSEA. The CDR3 loop spans 13 amino acids.

Comment on this clone: Read data end 3 residues before the CDR3 end; the end is taken from the germline J gene. This chain uses TRBV7-2 with TRBJ2-7; D uncertain. Per germline, CDR1 SGHTA and CDR2 FQGNSA. The CDR3 has 10 residues. V gave up 8 bases and J gave up 3 bases, with 5 bases separating them. CDR3 bases read: TGTGCCAGCGGGCACTACGAG. It codes for CASGHYE. From start to end, the CDR3 is CASGHYEQYF.

Turning to this clone: The sequence runs out 3 residues before the end of the CDR3; the remainder is reconstructed from the germline J gene. V usage is TRBV20-1 and J usage is TRBJ2-3; D may be TRBD2 (6 bases). The CDR3 runs to 16 residues. Trimming took 3 bases from V and 0 from J, leaving 16 bases between them. Germline V lookup: CDR1 DFQATT, CDR2 SNEGSKA (reference sequence). Here the CDR3 reads CSASPISGLSTDTQYF. The sequenced CDR3 bases are TGCAGTGCTAGTCCTATAAGCGGGCTGAGCACAGATACG.

Concerning this clone: Read sequence stops 3 residues before the CDR3 end, and the germline J gene provides the missing end. The chain combines TRBV7-6 with TRBJ2-5; 10 bases match TRBD2. CDR3 length: 15 residues. The ends lost 0 bases at V and 4 bases at J; junction bases unmatched: 2. The V gene's germline CDR1 is SGHVS and CDR2 FNYEAQ. CDR3 in amino acids: CASSLAAGGRETQYF. The sequenced part of the CDR3 DNA is TGTGCCAGCAGCTTAGCAGCGGGAGGGCGAGAGACC.

On this clone: The DNA ends 3 residues before the CDR3 does, and the rest of the CDR3 is filled in from the germline J gene. The rearrangement uses TRBV19 and TRBJ2-3, with no clear D. This CDR3 is 16 amino acids long. V was cut by 6 bases and J by 0 bases, with 16 bases left in between. Germline CDR1 reads LNHDA; CDR2 reads SQIVND (reference sequence). This CDR3 reads CASRRTSSSSTDTQYF. CDR3 DNA, as far as it was read: TGTGCCAGTAGGAGAACATCTTCTTCTAGCACAGATACG.

Remarks on this clone: The DNA ends 3 residues before the CDR3 does, and the rest of the CDR3 is filled in from the germline J gene. The chain has TRBV5-1 and TRBJ2-6; possible D gene TRBD2, 6 bases. CDR3 length: 14 amino acids. Germline CDR1 and CDR2: SGHRS and YFSETQ. Trimming removed 4 bases at V and 4 bases at J, with 9 bases between. CDR3 bases read: TGCGCCAGCAGCGGAGGGTCCGGGGCCAACGTC. It codes for CASSGGSGANV. The CDR3 in its entirety is CASSGGSGANVLTF.

Points on this clone: With the read ending 3 residues before the CDR3 end, the germline J gene is used to fill in that end. The rearrangement joins TRBV12-3 or TRBV12-4 to TRBJ2-2, with D tentatively TRBD2 (6 bases). The CDR3 extends over 17 amino acids. Trimming took off 5 bases at V and 5 bases at J, with 21 bases between the two ends. CDR3 sequence reads: CASSLLANYGGTGELFF. The sequenced CDR3 bases are TGTGCCAGCAGTCTTCTAGCGAACTACGGGGGTACCGGGGAG.

Of note for this clone: The read finishes 3 residues shy of the CDR3 end, and the germline J gene is used to complete it. The chain joins TRBV18 to TRBJ1-2; D call uncertain. This CDR3 spans 17 amino acids. In germline, CDR1 is KGHSH, CDR2 LQKENI. V lost 3 bases, J lost 2 bases, and 19 bases lay in between. CDR3 bases read: TGTGCCAGCTCACCGTTGCCGAGAGCCGACGGGAACTATGGC. Protein product: CASSPLPRADGNYG. The CDR3, in full, reads CASSPLPRADGNYGYTF.

With respect to this clone: The read gets to within 3 residues of the CDR3 end, and the germline J gene fills in the rest. The chain has TRBV5-1 and TRBJ2-2, with D possibly TRBD2 on 6 matching bases. This CDR3 comprises 17 residues. CDR1 SGHRS and CDR2 YFSETQ come from the germline V gene. V dropped 4 bases and J dropped 1 base, with 17 bases sitting between them. The CDR3 spells CASSPPAGTLNTGELFF. The DNA read from the CDR3 is TGCGCCAGCAGCCCCCCCGCCGGGACTTTGAACACCGGGGAG.

As concerns this clone: The read comes to an end 3 residues before the CDR3 does, leaving the germline J gene to fill in the end. The chain links TRBV2 to TRBJ1-4, with 8 bases fitting TRBD1. Per the germline V gene, CDR1 is SNHLY and CDR2 is FYNNEI. The CDR3 has 13 residues. V gave up 6 bases and J gave up 9 bases; unmatched junction bases: 6. CDR3 amino acids: CASSFGTGQKLFF. The covered CDR3 bases are TGTGCCAGCAGCTTCGGGACAGGACAAAAA.

Comment on this clone: The CDR3 is cut off 3 residues early in the read; its end comes from the germline J gene. This chain joins TRBV2 and TRBJ1-5, with D possibly matching TRBD1 (5 bases). V dropped 4 bases and J dropped 0 bases, with 7 bases sitting between them. Germline V gene data show CDR1 as SNHLY and CDR2 as FYNNEI. This CDR3 has 14 residues. The CDR3 protein is CASSAGDSNQPQHF. The sequenced CDR3 bases are TGTGCCAGCAGTGCGGGGGATAGCAATCAGCCC. Based on the CDR3 plus reference TRBV2 and TRBJ1-5, the full variable domain is EPEVTQTPSHQVTQMGQEVILRCVPISNHLYFYWYRQILGQKVEFLVSFYNNEISEKSEIFDDQFSVERPDGSNFTLKIRSTKLEDSAMYFCASSAGDSNQPQHFGDGTRLSIL.

On this clone: Sequencing ends 3 residues short of the CDR3 end; the germline J gene provides the rest. V is TRBV4-1 and J is TRBJ1-1, with TRBD1 matching over 10 bases. V gave up 4 bases and J gave up 2 bases; unmatched junction bases: 4. Germline V lookup: CDR1 MGHRA, CDR2 YSYEKL. The CDR3 totals 15 residues. CDR3 bases read: TGCGCCAGCAGCCCCCGGGACAGGGGAAACACTGAA. Translated, it gives CASSPRDRGNTE. The entire CDR3 protein is CASSPRDRGNTEAFF.

Details on this clone: Sequencing ends 3 residues short of the CDR3 end; the germline J gene provides the rest. The genes are TRBV19 and TRBJ2-7, with D perhaps TRBD1 (6 bases). CDR3 length equals 13 residues. Trimming stripped 7 bases from V and 1 base from J, with 11 bases between. Germline V gene data show CDR1 as LNHDA and CDR2 as SQIVND (reference sequence). The CDR3 DNA, read in part, is TGTGCCAGTACCCCGACAGGTTCCTACGAG. It encodes CASTPTGSYE. The CDR3 in its entirety is CASTPTGSYEQYF.

About this clone: The sequence runs out 3 residues before the end of the CDR3; the remainder is reconstructed from the germline J gene. The chain combines TRBV11-1 with TRBJ1-1, with D possibly matching TRBD1 (6 bases). The CDR3 contains 13 residues. Trimming left V 2 bases short and J 7 bases short, with 11 bases between. Germline-derived CDR1 and CDR2 are SGHAT and FQDESV (reference sequence). CDR3 DNA, as far as it was read: TGTGCCAGCAGCTTACGGAGCAGGGGTGAA. It encodes CASSLRSRGE. The whole CDR3 protein is CASSLRSRGEAFF. The full variable domain, in which reference TRBV11-1 and TRBJ1-1 provide the parts outside the CDR3, is EAEVAQSPRYKITEKSQAVAFWCDPISGHATLYWYRQILGQGPELLVQFQDESVVDDSQLPKDRFSAERLKGVDSTLKIQPAELGDSAMYLCASSLRSRGEAFFGQGTRLTVV.

Regarding this clone: The read terminates 3 residues ahead of where the CDR3 ends, so the germline J gene completes it. The identical CDR3 is also encoded by other nucleotide sequences in the sample. This sequence joins TRBV7-2 and TRBJ1-5; 8 positions match TRBD1. The CDR3 is made up of 14 amino acids. V gave up 5 bases and J gave up 2 bases; unmatched junction bases: 2. From germline, CDR1 is SGHTA and CDR2 FQGNSA. Partial CDR3 DNA: TGTGCCAGCAGCCCGACAGGGGGCAATCAGCCC. The encoded protein is CASSPTGGNQP. In full, the CDR3 reads CASSPTGGNQPQHF.